The 25 T cell receptor beta chains listed next were all sequenced from one sample in a study. One entry per CDR3 protein results from TCRdb running MiXCR on the RT-PCR reads. The sample yields hundreds of thousands of distinct CDR3 sequences, 12% to 15% seen once. The sequenced sample consisted of memory CD4+ T cells from blood. The receptors were gathered from a female donor in good health, serving as a healthy control.

This clonotype was seen many times. The CDR3 DNA follows: TGCAGTGCTAGTCGGGCAGGGGGTTGGGCGGGTGGTCAGCCCCAGCATTTT. This gives the protein CSASRAGGWAGGQPQHF. The J gene is TRBJ1-5, the V gene TRBV20-1, with 7 bases matching TRBD1. The CDR3 runs 17 residues. V dropped 3 bases and J dropped 6; count of bases not matched to a gene: 17. Germline V gene lookup returns CDR1 DFQATT and CDR2 SNEGSKA (reference sequence).

This clonotype was seen more than once but under ten times. The chain has TRBV3-1 and TRBJ1-5; weak D call: TRBD1 (5 bases). CDR3 length equals 14 residues. V lost 4 bases and J lost 6, with 13 bases in between. Germline assignment: CDR1 LGHDT and CDR2 YNNKEL (reference sequence). CDR3 nucleotides: TGTGCCAGCAGCCTTACACAGGCCGGTCAGCCCCAGCATTTT. Protein product: CASSLTQAGQPQHF.

The chain joins TRBV12-3 or TRBV12-4 to TRBJ1-2; D call uncertain. This CDR3 is 14 amino acids long. V shed 3 bases and J shed 8 bases, with 16 bases lying between them. CDR3 protein: CASSFRVFRGGYTF. The CDR3 DNA is TGTGCCAGCAGTTTCCGGGTCTTCCGAGGGGGCTACACCTTC.

This clonotype was detected only a few times. This chain joins TRBV20-1 and TRBJ1-2; D uncertain. The germline V and J ends were trimmed by 2 bases and 6 bases, with 19 bases remaining between them. Per the germline V gene, CDR1 is DFQATT and CDR2 is SNEGSKA (reference sequence). The CDR3 totals 15 residues. The CDR3 sequence is CSARRWGSAVDGYTF. The CDR3 DNA sequence: TGCAGTGCTAGACGCTGGGGATCCGCCGTCGATGGCTACACCTTC.

This clonotype was counted only a few times. The chain is built from TRBV5-1 and TRBJ1-2; 9 nucleotides line up with TRBD1. Germline-derived CDR1 and CDR2 are SGHRS and YFSETQ. After removal of 4 bases from V and 8 bases from J, the junction contained 12 bases not matched to a gene. The CDR3 covers 15 residues. The chain's CDR3 is CASSLVPGQGFGYTF. In DNA, the CDR3 is TGCGCCAGCAGCCTTGTCCCGGGACAGGGATTCGGCTACACCTTC.

This clonotype appeared a few times. This sequence joins TRBV20-1 and TRBJ1-1; tentatively, D is TRBD1 (5 bases). Between the trimmed V and J ends, which lost 0 bases and 6 bases, there was a span of 14 bases. The CDR3 consists of 14 residues. The germline CDR1 and CDR2 sequences are DFQATT and SNEGSKA (reference sequence). The chain's CDR3 is CSARDKGVGAEAFF. The CDR3 DNA reads TGCAGTGCTAGAGATAAAGGGGTGGGGGCTGAAGCTTTCTTT.

In its sample, this clonotype was seen many times. The chain links TRBV7-9 to TRBJ2-5, with TRBD1 identical over 8 bases. The CDR3 covers 14 residues. The germline V gene has CDR1 SEHNR and CDR2 FQNEAQ (reference sequence). V shed 5 bases and J 2 bases; nucleotides not matched to a gene: 4. This CDR3 reads CASSVGQGQETQYF. The CDR3 DNA reads as TGTGCCAGCAGCGTCGGACAGGGACAAGAGACCCAGTACTTC.

This clonotype was seen more than once but under ten times. This chain joins TRBV6-1 and TRBJ1-1; D unresolved. Trimming removed 1 base from V and 1 base from J, with 7 bases in between. This CDR3 region has 14 residues. Germline lookup yields CDR1 MNHNS and CDR2 SASEGT. The CDR3 nucleotides are TGTGCCAGCAGTGAAGAGGGAGAGAACACTGAAGCTTTCTTT. This gives the protein CASSEEGENTEAFF.

This clonotype has a handful of counts. In DNA, the CDR3 is TGCGCCAGCAGCTTGGCCACCATAGGCGGGAGCAACTCCTACGAGCAGTACTTC. It encodes CASSLATIGGSNSYEQYF. J is TRBJ2-7 and V is TRBV5-1; 7 nucleotides align to TRBD2. The CDR3 spans 18 residues. Germline CDR1 SGHRS, CDR2 YFSETQ. V gave up 0 bases and J gave up 0 bases; unmatched junction bases: 12.

Only a few counts were recorded for this clonotype. This rearrangement joins TRBV4-3 to TRBJ2-1, with D maybe TRBD2 (5 bases). Germline V gene lookup returns CDR1 LGHNA and CDR2 YSLEER. The CDR3 consists of 16 residues. Trimming took off 2 bases at V and 1 base at J, with 12 bases between the two ends. This CDR3 reads CASSQWTGSSYNEQFF. The CDR3 DNA reads as TGCGCCAGCAGCCAATGGACTGGCTCATCCTACAATGAGCAGTTCTTC.

This sequence joins TRBV12-3 or TRBV12-4 and TRBJ1-5; maybe TRBD1 (5 bases). CDR3 length: 14 residues. Trimming removed 2 bases from V and 6 bases from J, with 11 bases in between. The CDR3 DNA reads TGTGCCAGCAGTTTACAGGCGGGGGGTCAGCCCCAGCATTTT. Translation: CASSLQAGGQPQHF.

The chain joins TRBV5-1 to TRBJ1-1; the D gene is possibly TRBD1 (5 bases). Germline loops: CDR1 SGHRS, CDR2 YFSETQ. V lost 0 bases and J lost 0, with 12 bases in between. This CDR3 contains 16 residues. In DNA, the CDR3 is TGCGCCAGCAGCTTGGGGCAGGGTGGAATGAACACTGAAGCTTTCTTT. As protein: CASSLGQGGMNTEAFF.

The CDR3 spells CASSLMGDLSYEQYF. As DNA, the CDR3 is TGTGCCAGCAGCTTAATGGGGGACCTCTCCTACGAGCAGTACTTC. The J gene is TRBJ2-7, the V gene TRBV7-2; D could derive from TRBD1 or TRBD2 (5 bases each). The CDR3 has 15 residues. Germline values: CDR1 SGHTA, CDR2 FQGNSA. V lost 2 bases to trimming and J lost 0 bases, with 11 bases between them. The full variable domain, in which reference TRBV7-2 and TRBJ2-7 provide the parts outside the CDR3, is GAGVSQSPSNKVTEKGKDVELRCDPISGHTALYWYRQSLGQGLEFLIYFQGNSAPDKSGLPSDRFSAERTGGSVSTLTIQRTQQEDSAVYLCASSLMGDLSYEQYFGPGTRLTVT.

The chain uses TRBV28 and TRBJ1-5; the D is unclear. The ends were cut back, 1 base at V and 0 bases at J, with 10 bases in the middle. The CDR3 runs to 16 residues. Germline CDR1 is MDHEN and CDR2 is SYDVKM. This CDR3 is CASSLLSTDSNQPQHF. CDR3 DNA: TGTGCCAGCAGTTTATTGTCAACCGATAGCAATCAGCCCCAGCATTTT.

This clonotype has a handful of counts. The gene calls are TRBV7-2 and TRBJ2-7, with 10 bases fitting TRBD2. V shed 5 bases, J shed 3 bases, and the junction held 4 bases outside the gene matches. The germline V gene has CDR1 SGHTA and CDR2 FQGNSA. This CDR3 comprises 14 residues. CDR3 sequence reads: CASSHSGGDYEQYF. The CDR3 DNA sequence: TGTGCCAGCAGCCACAGCGGGGGGGACTACGAGCAGTACTTC.

The sample holds many counts of this clonotype. The V and J genes are TRBV7-2 and TRBJ2-5; no reliable D call. This CDR3 spans 13 amino acids. V dropped 3 bases and J dropped 2 bases, with 7 bases sitting between them. Germline assignment: CDR1 SGHTA and CDR2 FQGNSA. This CDR3 reads CASSFSTQETQYF. CDR3 coding DNA: TGTGCCAGCAGCTTCTCCACACAAGAGACCCAGTACTTC.

At least ten counts were recorded for this clonotype. The chain is built from TRBV29-1 and TRBJ2-1, with 10 nucleotides matching TRBD2. This CDR3 has 15 amino acids. With 3 bases clipped from V and 1 base from J, the junction kept 3 bases outside the gene matches. Looked up from germline, CDR1 is SQVTM and CDR2 is ANQGSEA. The CDR3 region has the DNA TGCAGCGTTGATGAGACTAGCGGGTCCTACAATGAGCAGTTCTTC. Amino acid sequence: CSVDETSGSYNEQFF.

This clonotype showed up just a few times. In nucleotides, the CDR3 is TGTGCCAGCAGCTTAACGACAGGGGACGCTCAGCCCCAGCATTTT. Residues: CASSLTTGDAQPQHF. The genes are TRBV7-9 and TRBJ1-5; 8 positions agree with TRBD1. The CDR3 spans 15 residues. The germline V gene encodes CDR1 SEHNR and CDR2 FQNEAQ (reference sequence). The V gene end was trimmed by 2 bases and the J gene end by 6 bases; junction bases not matched to a gene: 6.

This clonotype showed up many times. A read error may account for a junction end that differs from germline. The V call is TRBV20-1, the J call TRBJ1-1; D remains unclear. Germline assignment: CDR1 DFQATT and CDR2 SNEGSKA (reference sequence). This CDR3 comprises 15 residues. The CDR3 DNA reads TGCAGTGCTAGAGTCCCGGGCGCCCTGAAGACTGAAGCTTTCTTT. Its protein product is CSARVPGALKTEAFF.

This clonotype showed up many times. V gene TRBV12-3 or TRBV12-4 combines with J gene TRBJ2-7; weak D call: TRBD2 (6 bases). The germline V and J ends were trimmed by 2 bases and 4 bases, with 12 bases remaining between them. The CDR3 contains 14 residues. The CDR3 coding sequence is TGTGCCAGCAGTTTATCGGGACGGGAGTACGAGCAGTACTTC. Translation gives CASSLSGREYEQYF.

This chain uses TRBV12-3 or TRBV12-4 with TRBJ2-1; 8 nucleotides align to TRBD1. The trim removed 3 bases at V and 8 bases at J, leaving 3 bases unmatched. This CDR3 contains 13 residues. As DNA, the CDR3 is TGTGCCAGCAGTTTTCAGGACAGGGATGAGCAGTTCTTC. Translating it yields CASSFQDRDEQFF.

This clonotype came up many times. The rearrangement uses TRBV5-5 and TRBJ2-3; tentatively, D is TRBD1 or TRBD2 (5 bases each). The V gene's germline CDR1 is SGHKS and CDR2 YYEKEE (reference sequence). V gave up 4 bases and J gave up 2 bases, with 17 bases separating them. This CDR3 is built from 16 residues. CDR3 sequence (DNA): TGTGCCAGCAGCGGATACCGGGGCCCCACCACAGATACGCAGTATTTT. Translated, it gives CASSGYRGPTTDTQYF.

V usage is TRBV6-2 or TRBV6-3 and J usage is TRBJ1-1; 8 bases agree with TRBD1. The germline gives CDR1 MNHEY, CDR2 SVGEGT. After removal of 6 bases from V and 0 bases from J, the junction contained 3 bases not matched to a gene. The CDR3 is 14 amino acids. The CDR3 DNA is TGTGCCAGCAGACGACAGGGGATGAACACTGAAGCTTTCTTT. As protein: CASRRQGMNTEAFF.

This clonotype has at least ten counts. The J gene is TRBJ2-3, the V gene TRBV29-1; D could derive from TRBD1 or TRBD2 (5 bases each). Trimming stripped 6 bases from V and 0 bases from J, with 16 bases between. Germline-derived CDR1 and CDR2 are SQVTM and ANQGSEA. The CDR3 runs 15 residues. The CDR3, as DNA: TGCAGCGTCTGGGGGACGTTCCCTAGCACAGATACGCAGTATTTT. Amino acids: CSVWGTFPSTDTQYF.

V gene TRBV20-1 combines with J gene TRBJ2-3; D might be TRBD2 (5 bases). This CDR3 is built from 15 residues. Germline V gene data show CDR1 as DFQATT and CDR2 as SNEGSKA (reference sequence). V dropped 1 base and J dropped 1 base, with 12 bases sitting between them. The CDR3 loop reads CSARAGVRGTDTQYF. The CDR3 bases are TGCAGTGCTAGAGCCGGGGTAAGGGGCACAGATACGCAGTATTTT.